This note documents a single T cell receptor beta chain sequence. This sample stems from a study of CD8 T cells in Susac syndrome. Trimming took off 1 base at V and 0 bases at J, with 5 bases between the two ends. The CDR3 has 14 residues. Germline V CDR1 and CDR2: SGHRS, YFSETQ. When the RNA was reverse transcribed, random hexamers were used with an input of roughly 0.5 to 1 ug. One entry per CDR3 protein, called by TCRdb with MiXCR from the immunoSEQ multiplex PCR reads. The sample contains 120,000 or so distinct CDR3 sequences, roughly 94% of which appear only once. The J gene is TRBJ2-1, the V gene TRBV5-1; D unresolved. The sequence was collected from a human donor with Susac syndrome. Source material: CD8+ T cells from PBMCs. CDR3: CASSLSTSYNEQFF. CDR3 bases: TGCGCCAGCAGCTTGTCGACCTCCTACAATGAGCAGTTCTTC.